This record covers a single TCR beta chain. The sample holds many counts of this clonotype. Its antigen is unknown. Within one base of it there is no much larger clone, and no base qualities were kept. V loses 1 base at its end and J loses 1 base; junction bases beyond the gene matches: 4. Measured from the cysteine to the phenylalanine, the CDR3 is 16 residues long. The sequence is cut down to CDR3 DNA, 48 bases in frame from base 1. Sequences SGHRS (CDR1) and YFSETQ (CDR2) are obtained from the germline V gene. Libraries were made using PCR. The sequencer was an Illumina HiSeq 2500. To normalize quantification of the TCRbeta repertoire, the TCR libraries were built with molecular barcoding that relied on unique molecular identifiers. TCRdb's own reprocessing of the public reads used fastp at Q25 and MiXCR and kept productive beta chains. Identical CDR3 protein sequences are pooled into one entry, listed with their most common genes and DNA. The sample table lists about 610,000 distinct CDR3 sequences, about 10% of them with a count of one. Of the sample, 3.5% to 5% is held by the ten largest clones.

This sample is part of a study of T-cell reconstitution after alpha-beta-depleted transplantation in children listed by TCRdb under 2016. About the full investigation: The study quantitatively tracked T-cell immune reconstitution after TCRalphabeta/CD19-depleted allogeneic hematopoietic cell transplantation in children using TCR repertoire profiling.

This clonotype was sampled from a human donor who donated a stem cell graft to a child with acute myeloid leukemia. Sequenced here: PBMCs from the stem cell graft donor, sampled from the stem cell graft. The chain is encoded by TRBV5-1 joined to TRBJ2-3, and 9 junction bases match TRBD2. The bases read TGCGCCAGCAGCTTGAATCTAGCGGGACGCACAGATACGCAGTATTTT. It encodes CASSLNLAGRTDTQYF.